At least ten counts were recorded for the clone carrying this T cell receptor (beta chain). The antigen remains undetermined. The sample comes from a study of T-cell reconstitution after alpha-beta-depleted transplantation in children. Unique molecular identifiers were incorporated when the TCRbeta library was constructed. TCRdb fed the PCR reads into MiXCR, producing one record per CDR3 protein. This sample has 200,000 to 250,000 distinct CDR3 sequences, with 8.2% found just once. Findings and caveats of the study: Some patients showed high day-60 TCRbeta diversity, which derived from surviving recipient T cells and thymic progenitors. At one year after transplant, newly produced T cells mostly accounted for T-cell counts and diversity. Alpha-beta T cells about two months after transplant reportedly derived from several hundred expanded graft clones.

This CDR3 is built from 18 residues. J was trimmed by 4 bases and V by 3 bases; bases with no gene match: 5. Germline V CDR1 and CDR2: MGHRA, YSYEKL. This TCR was sampled from a male patient younger than 18 who had a stem cell transplant for acute lymphoblastic leukemia, so the T cells may come from the graft donor. The genes are TRBV4-1 and TRBJ2-2; TRBD2 matches 16 bases. The source material was PBMCs, mostly from graft donor cells, sampled 180 days after TCRalphabeta/CD19-depleted stem cell transplant. CDR3 DNA: TGCGCCAGCAGCCAGGGACTAGCGGGAGGGCCCTCCACCGGGGAGCTGTTTTTT. Translation gives CASSQGLAGGPSTGELFF.